This T cell receptor beta chain was recorded in a study of blood T cells in healthy people across ages. Sample-barcoded 5' priming and a J-beta primer mix drove a second PCR of about 7 to 12 cycles. Each sample provided no less than 2.5 million CDR3-containing paired-end reads. TCRdb reprocessed the 5' RACE reads with MiXCR, giving one entry per CDR3 protein. Of 1 million or so distinct CDR3 sequences listed, 45% were seen once; the top ten hold 15% to 20%. Trimming cost V 5 bases and J 4 bases, with 18 bases left between them. The CDR3 is made up of 16 amino acids. Germline V gene data show CDR1 as SEHNR and CDR2 as FQNEAQ (reference sequence). Isolation yielded PBMCs, at least 7 million per sample, in every case.

V gene TRBV7-9 combines with J gene TRBJ2-1; D is perhaps TRBD1 or TRBD2 (6 bases each). The sequenced sample consisted of blood. This receptor was taken from a woman aged 60-70 years in good health. The CDR3, as DNA: TGTGCCAGCAGCCTCGGAGGGGGGATTTTTTACAATGAGCAGTTCTTC. This translates into CASSLGGGIFYNEQFF.